Listed here is a single TCR beta chain. This entry is derived from a study of blood T cell repertoires in COVID-19. Background on the study: Both acute and convalescent COVID-19 samples were obtained from the United States, Italy and Spain.

This CDR3 region has 15 residues. The germline V gene encodes CDR1 SGHAT and CDR2 FQNNGV. The V gene end was trimmed by 5 bases and the J gene end by 0 bases; junction bases not matched to a gene: 3. Some clones are missing from TCRdb's copy, which holds only in-frame ones; the method was immunoSEQ multiplex PCR. Altogether around 200,000 clones are present, about four fifths being singletons, with the ten largest covering around 6.8%. The J gene is TRBJ2-2, the V gene TRBV11-2; TRBD2 aligns across 7 bases. This sequence was found in a human donor in a cohort sampled during active COVID-19. Source material: peripheral blood. The CDR3 sequence is CASSVGLANTGELFF. Written as DNA, the CDR3 is TGTGCCAGCAGCGTCGGACTAGCGAACACCGGGGAGCTGTTTTTT.